A selection of T cell receptor beta chains follows, all from one sample in a study of Ad26.COV2.S vaccination and SARS-CoV-2 variants. Libraries were prepared by immunoSEQ multiplex PCR; TCRdb keeps only in-frame clonotypes and omits some of them. The sample holds about 280,000 clones, about 90% seen once. The material was peripheral blood, obtained in a trial of Ad26.COV2.S vaccine versus placebo. Receptor source: a person between 18 and 65 years old who received the Ad26.COV2.S COVID-19 vaccine or a placebo. The CDR3 runs from the conserved cysteine through the conserved F or W. A D gene is named only where the DNA matches it firmly. Not every row has a clone size; where given, it reads once, few, many or a size class.

clone_size	d_call	v_call	j_call	cdr3_nt	cdr3_aa
once	TRBD1	TRBV4-3	TRBJ1-6	TGCGCCAGCAGCCATCCCGGACAGGGCGCGAATTCACCCCTCCACTTT	CASSHPGQGANSPLHF
NA	TRBD2	TRBV7-6	TRBJ2-3	TGTGCCAGCAGCCCCTTTAGCGGGAGGTCAGATACGCAGTATTTT	CASSPFSGRSDTQYF
NA	TRBD1	TRBV5-4	TRBJ1-1	TGTGCCAGCAGCCCATCGACAGGGTTGAACACTGAAGCTTTCTTT	CASSPSTGLNTEAFF
once	TRBD2	TRBV10-3	TRBJ2-7	TGTGCCATCAAGATGACTAGCGGAATCGCCTACGAGCAGTACTTC	CAIKMTSGIAYEQYF
NA	NA	TRBV11-2	TRBJ2-3	TGTGCCAGCAGCTTAGGCGGGTATCACACAGATACGCAGTATTTT	CASSLGGYHTDTQYF
NA	NA	TRBV6-4	TRBJ2-2	TGTGCCAGCAGTGAGATGGCGGGCGAGGGGACCGGGGAGCTGTTTTTT	CASSEMAGEGTGELFF
NA	TRBD2	TRBV5-1	TRBJ2-7	TGCGCCAGCAAACGGGGACTAGCGGTCTACGAGCAGTACTTC	CASKRGLAVYEQYF
NA	NA	TRBV4-1	TRBJ1-3	TGCGCCAGCAGCCAAGATTGGGCTGTGGGGGACACCATATATTTT	CASSQDWAVGDTIYF
NA	NA	TRBV7-2	TRBJ1-2	TGTGCCAGCAGCTTAGCGGGGGATGGCTACACCTTC	CASSLAGDGYTF
NA	NA	TRBV7-2	TRBJ2-2	TGTGCCAGCAGCTTAGTAACCGGGTCGAGCGGGGAGCTGTTTTTT	CASSLVTGSSGELFF
NA	NA	TRBV7-8	TRBJ1-1	TGTGCCAGCAGCTTAGGGACTGAAGCTTTCTTT	CASSLGTEAFF
once	NA	TRBV25-1	TRBJ2-1	TGTGCCAGCAGTGATTGGGGGAATGAGCAGTTCTTC	CASSDWGNEQFF
NA	TRBD1	TRBV19	TRBJ1-2	TGTGCCAGTATCCCGACAGGGTTTCACTATGGCTACACCTTC	CASIPTGFHYGYTF
NA	NA	TRBV7-2	TRBJ1-1	TGTGCCAGCAGCTTAGAACAGGGCACTGAAGCTTTCTTT	CASSLEQGTEAFF
NA	TRBD2	TRBV15	TRBJ2-7	TGTGCCACCAGCAACAGACTAGCGGGAGTTCGCGAGCAGTACTTC	CATSNRLAGVREQYF
NA	TRBD2	TRBV6-5	TRBJ2-1	TGTGCCAGTGAGAGGAGCGGGGTCTCTGATGAGCAGTTCTTC	CASERSGVSDEQFF
NA	TRBD2	TRBV6-6	TRBJ2-5	TGTGCCAGCAAGGAGGTTAGCGGGATTGAAGAGACCCAGTACTTC	CASKEVSGIEETQYF
NA	NA	TRBV10-1	TRBJ1-2	TGCGCCAGCGGAAATCAGGGATATGGCTACACCTTC	CASGNQGYGYTF
NA	TRBD2	TRBV19	TRBJ2-1	TGTGCCAGTAGTATCCCGGGACTAGCCTACAATGAGCAGTTCTTC	CASSIPGLAYNEQFF
NA	NA	TRBV28	TRBJ1-4	TGTGCCAGCAGACCAAGGGAGGGTAGGGAAAAACTGTTTTTT	CASRPREGREKLFF
NA	TRBD2	TRBV30	TRBJ2-7	TGTGCCTGGAGTGCGTCTCTAGCGGGGGCCTACGAGCAGTACTTC	CAWSASLAGAYEQYF
once	NA	TRBV12-3/TRBV12-4	TRBJ1-5	TGTGCCAGCAGTTTAGGGGACTCTCAGCCCCAGCATTTT	CASSLGDSQPQHF
NA	NA	TRBV11-2	TRBJ2-7	TGTGCCAGCAGCCCATCGTACTCCTACGAGCAGTACTTC	CASSPSYSYEQYF
NA	NA	TRBV19	TRBJ1-4	TGTACAAGGAGGGATGAAAAACTGTTTTTT	CTRRDEKLFF
NA	NA	TRBV9	TRBJ2-1	TGTGCCAGCACCGTAGGGGGAGGTGAGCAGTTCTTC	CASTVGGGEQFF
NA	NA	TRBV5-4	TRBJ1-1	TGTGCCAGCAGCTTCAACCACGATAGTGAAGCTTTCTTT	CASSFNHDSEAFF
NA	TRBD2	TRBV6-5	TRBJ2-2	TGTGCCAGCACCCGACTAGCGGGGGACGGGGAGCTGTTTTTT	CASTRLAGDGELFF
NA	TRBD1	TRBV28	TRBJ1-5	TGTGCCAGCAGTTTACATACAGGGGGCCGTCAGCCCCAGCATTTT	CASSLHTGGRQPQHF
NA	NA	TRBV27	TRBJ2-3	TGTGCCAGCAGTTTTAGGAGGGCACGTACGCAGTATTTT	CASSFRRARTQYF